One and the same sample provided the 2 T cell receptor beta chains below, sequenced in a study of vaccination effects on CD4 cells after COVID-19. Libraries were prepared by immunoSEQ multiplex PCR; TCRdb keeps only in-frame clonotypes and omits some of them. The data contain under 85,000 clones, more than 60% of them singletons. ViraFEST assay sequencing came after antigen-specific CD4+ T cells were expanded with viral peptide pools. Cultured cells yielded isolated CD4+ T cells after 10 days. Two-dose BNT162b2 or mRNA-1273 vaccination was given to participants. Antigens for these TCRs are unknown. The specimen was CD4+ T cells from PBMCs cultured with HCoV-OC43 spike peptides, collected after COVID-19 vaccination. As to subset: HCoV-OC43 spike overlapping peptide pool stimulation. The receptors come from a human donor who received a COVID-19 vaccine.

The V gene is TRBV21-1, the J gene TRBJ2-1; the table's D call of TRBD1 was not tested on the DNA. TRBV21-1 is classified as a pseudogene. The length of the CDR3 is 16 residues. CDR3 DNA sequence: TGTGCCAGCAGCAAAGGAAAGGACAGGGGCATTGGCGAGCAGTTCTTC. It specifies CASSKGKDRGIGEQFF.

This chain joins TRBV4-3 and TRBJ1-3; 9 nucleotides match TRBD1. V shed 2 bases and J 4 bases; nucleotides not matched to a gene: 6. The CDR3 is made up of 16 amino acids. Germline assignment: CDR1 LGHNA and CDR2 YSLEER. CDR3 residues: CASSQFNRGLGNTIYF. As DNA, the CDR3 is TGCGCCAGCAGCCAATTTAACAGGGGGCTCGGAAACACCATATATTTT.